In its sample, the clone carrying this T cell receptor beta chain was seen a few times. The target antigen is unknown. The data are from a study of blood T cells in healthy people across ages. Whole-study context: T cells yielded about one barcoded beta molecule per two cells through template switching.

General study points: Long-lived and aged donors differed, with more naive CD4+ cells and higher diversity in the long-lived. Conclusively comparing naive with antigen-experienced cells was impossible with unsorted PBMCs. Significant beta diversity loss was already apparent by age roughly 43, declining roughly linearly.

Using a J-beta primer mix together with a sample-barcoded 5' primer, a second PCR was run for roughly 6 to 12 cycles. TCRdb processed the 5' RACE reads anew with MiXCR; each CDR3 protein has one entry. Of about a million distinct CDR3 sequences detected, around 46% appear once; the ten largest clones hold roughly 12%. This TCR derives from a man under 40 in good health. The sample taken for sequencing was blood.

The CDR3 DNA sequence: TGTGCCAGCAGCCAAGATGACAGGGTACCTGAAGCTTTCTTT. Translation: CASSQDDRVPEAFF. The chain recombines TRBV4-2 with TRBJ1-1; 7 bases align to TRBD1. CDR1 is LGHNA and CDR2 is YNFKEQ in the germline V gene. The CDR3 consists of 14 residues. The V segment lost 0 bases and the J segment 6 bases; nucleotides outside the gene matches: 4.